The 32 T cell receptor beta chains below all came from one sample that was sequenced in a study of beta chain features in type 1 diabetes. As every portion of the isolated RNA was reverse transcribed, the sequencing read expressed TCRB transcripts. The repertoire was sequenced with immunoSEQ multiplex PCR; TCRdb's copy has only in-frame clones and lacks some. The top ten hold approximately 0.69% of the sample, which has over 150,000 clones, around 8.5% seen once. Material for sequencing was central memory CD4+ T cells from blood. The receptors here all came from a man aged 18 to 30 in good health.

The chain recombines TRBV27 with TRBJ2-2; D ambiguous. With 4 bases removed from V and 4 bases from J, the gap between germline ends came to 7 bases. The V gene's germline CDR1 is MNHEY and CDR2 SMNVEV (reference sequence). The CDR3 runs to 13 residues. The CDR3: CASSSTFTGELFF. In DNA, the CDR3 is TGTGCCAGCAGTTCGACATTCACCGGGGAGCTGTTTTTT.

CDR3 sequence reads: CASSLGQPFYEQYF. The CDR3 DNA reads as TGTGCCAGCAGTTTGGGACAGCCCTTCTACGAGCAGTACTTC. This sequence joins TRBV6-5 and TRBJ2-7, with TRBD1 matching over 7 bases. The J segment lost 3 bases and the V segment lost 4 bases, leaving 6 bases of the junction unmatched. The CDR3 length is 14 residues. CDR1 is MNHEY, CDR2 SVGAGI, per germline.

This clone has only a few counts. The rearrangement links TRBV19 to TRBJ1-1; a weak D match, TRBD1 (6 bases). V lost 5 bases, J lost 4 bases, and 14 bases lay in between. The CDR3 runs to 14 residues. Germline V lookup: CDR1 LNHDA, CDR2 SQIVND (reference sequence). The CDR3 region is CASSVQGRSTEAFF. CDR3 coding DNA: TGTGCCAGTAGTGTACAGGGAAGGAGCACTGAAGCTTTCTTT.

The rearrangement joins TRBV7-8 to TRBJ2-5; D not certain. CDR1 is SGHVS and CDR2 is FQNEAQ in the germline V gene. V was shortened by 4 bases and J by 5 bases, with 8 bases between the two germline ends. The CDR3 runs 12 residues. The CDR3 coding sequence is TGTGCCAGCAGCTCCGTAGCCGAGACCCAGTACTTC. It specifies CASSSVAETQYF.

There are a few counts of this clone. V gene TRBV6-1 combines with J gene TRBJ2-3, with TRBD2 as a possible D gene (6 bases). The CDR3 has 15 amino acids. V lost 1 base to trimming and J lost 2 bases, with 10 bases between them. Germline values: CDR1 MNHNS, CDR2 SASEGT. In nucleotides, the CDR3 is TGTGCCAGCAGTGAAGTGGGGACTTACACAGATACGCAGTATTTT. It codes for CASSEVGTYTDTQYF.

The chain joins TRBV6-5 to TRBJ1-6, with 8 bases fitting TRBD1. CDR1 MNHEY and CDR2 SVGAGI come from the germline V gene. This CDR3 comprises 14 residues. J gave up 9 bases and V 5 bases, and 6 bases lay outside the gene matches. For the CDR3, the DNA is TGTGCCAGCAGTCGGACAGGGAGAGGTTCACCCCTCCACTTT. Protein product: CASSRTGRGSPLHF.

This clone was picked up many times. The rearrangement joins TRBV29-1 to TRBJ2-3; D possibly corresponds to TRBD1 (5 bases). V dropped 2 bases and J dropped 2 bases, with 11 bases sitting between them. The CDR3 contains 14 residues. Per germline, CDR1 SQVTM and CDR2 ANQGSEA. The DNA of the CDR3 is TGCAGCGTTGAAAGGGGCCTCCTCACAGATACGCAGTATTTT. Its protein product is CSVERGLLTDTQYF.

This sequence joins TRBV2 and TRBJ1-2; 7 nucleotides align to TRBD1. CDR3 size: 13 residues. V shed 4 bases and J 5 bases; nucleotides not matched to a gene: 4. Germline CDR1 reads SNHLY; CDR2 reads FYNNEI. The CDR3 DNA reads TGTGCCAGCAGTGGCGACAGGGCTTATGGCTACACCTTC. This encodes CASSGDRAYGYTF.

A few counts support this clone. The CDR3 nucleotides read TGTGCCAGCAGCCCTACGGCGGTAGTAGCGGCGACAGATACGCAGTATTTT. It specifies CASSPTAVVAATDTQYF. The chain employs TRBV7-2 and TRBJ2-3, with D maybe TRBD2 (6 bases). The CDR3 covers 17 residues. In germline, CDR1 is SGHTA, CDR2 FQGNSA. The ends were cut back, 5 bases at V and 3 bases at J, with 21 bases in the middle.

V gene TRBV7-9 combines with J gene TRBJ1-1, with a possible D match to TRBD1 (5 bases). The CDR3 sequence is 16 residues long. Per the germline V gene, CDR1 is SEHNR and CDR2 is FQNEAQ (reference sequence). V was cut by 3 bases and J by 6 bases, with 20 bases left in between. CDR3 nucleotide sequence: TGTGCCAGCAGCTTCGGGTTAGGGACCGGGAGGCCTGAAGCTTTCTTT. This codes for CASSFGLGTGRPEAFF.

This clone was detected only a few times. The chain links TRBV30 to TRBJ1-2, with D perhaps TRBD1 (6 bases). Germline V CDR1 and CDR2: GTSNPN, SVGIG (reference sequence). The CDR3 has 13 amino acids. Trimming cost V 3 bases and J 4 bases, with 12 bases left between them. This CDR3 reads CAWRRTELYGYTF. CDR3 coding DNA: TGTGCCTGGAGGAGGACAGAACTCTATGGCTACACCTTC.

In nucleotides, the CDR3 is TGTGCCAGCAACCAGGGGGTTGGGGATGAGCAGTTCTTC. Protein: CASNQGVGDEQFF. This chain uses TRBV11-2 with TRBJ2-1; 7 positions agree with TRBD1. CDR1 SGHAT and CDR2 FQNNGV come from the germline V gene. The CDR3 contains 13 residues. J was trimmed by 8 bases and V by 7 bases; bases with no gene match: 8.

This clone has more than one count but fewer than ten. This chain connects TRBV28 to TRBJ2-7, with 8 bases identical to TRBD2. Germline V gene lookup returns CDR1 MDHEN and CDR2 SYDVKM. With 3 bases clipped from V and 5 bases from J, the junction kept 6 bases outside the gene matches. CDR3 length equals 14 residues. The CDR3 loop reads CASSLIAGLDEQYF. CDR3 DNA sequence: TGTGCCAGCAGTTTGATAGCGGGACTTGACGAGCAGTACTTC.

The rearrangement joins TRBV11-1 to TRBJ2-7; D is possibly TRBD1 (6 bases). V lost 8 bases, J lost 3 bases, and 17 bases lay in between. The CDR3 length is 14 residues. Germline-derived CDR1 and CDR2 are SGHAT and FQDESV (reference sequence). CDR3 loop: CASSQQDRSYEQYF. The CDR3 DNA sequence: TGTGCCAGCTCCCAACAAGACAGGAGCTACGAGCAGTACTTC.

This clone was seen at least ten times. The chain employs TRBV29-1 and TRBJ1-2, with D unresolved. Germline V gene data show CDR1 as SQVTM and CDR2 as ANQGSEA. Trimming took 4 bases from V and 3 from J, leaving 9 bases between them. The CDR3 runs to 12 residues. The CDR3 DNA follows: TGCAGCGTTGTAGACCAGGACTATGGCTACACCTTC. This encodes CSVVDQDYGYTF. Full variable domain (outside the CDR3, taken from reference TRBV29-1 and TRBJ1-2): SAVISQKPSRDICQRGTSLTIQCQVDSQVTMMFWYRQQPGQSLTLIATANQGSEATYESGFVIDKFPISRPNLTFSTLTVSNMSPEDSSIYLCSVVDQDYGYTFGSGTRLTVV.

This clone was counted only a few times. The chain couples TRBV2 to TRBJ1-3; possibly TRBD1 for D (6 bases). Trimming removed 7 bases at V and 2 bases at J, with 9 bases between. This CDR3 is 13 amino acids long. Per the germline V gene, CDR1 is SNHLY and CDR2 is FYNNEI. The CDR3 sequence: CASTRTAGNTIYF. The CDR3 bases are TGTGCCAGCACTCGGACAGCTGGAAACACCATATATTTT.

This clone was seen only a few times. This chain joins TRBV4-2 and TRBJ2-7, with 14 bases fitting TRBD2. This CDR3 has 19 amino acids. Germline V gives CDR1 LGHNA, CDR2 YNFKEQ. Trimming at V came to 1 base and at J to 3 bases, leaving 11 bases not matched to a gene. Written as DNA, the CDR3 is TGTGCCAGCAGCCAAGGGCGGGGACTAGCGGGAGAATTACTCTACGAGCAGTACTTC. It is translated as CASSQGRGLAGELLYEQYF.

This clone was picked up a small number of times. The V gene is TRBV10-3, the J gene TRBJ2-5, with 16 bases aligning to TRBD2. CDR1 is ENHRY and CDR2 is SYGVKD in the germline V gene. The CDR3 contains 20 residues. Trimming cost V 6 bases and J 5 bases; bases outside gene matches: 18. The CDR3 region has the DNA TGTGCCATCAGCCACACACCTCTCAAAGGGACTAGCGGGAGGGACGAGACCCAGTACTTC. Its protein is CAISHTPLKGTSGRDETQYF.

The chain recombines TRBV25-1 with TRBJ2-5, with 9 bases that match TRBD1. This CDR3 contains 17 residues. The V and J ends lost 5 bases and 1 base, in that order; junction bases with no gene match: 11. Germline-derived CDR1 and CDR2 are MGHDK and SYGVNS. The CDR3 nucleotides are TGTGCCAGCAGTCAACTCCGGCCGGGACAGGGCCAAGAGACCCAGTACTTC. This gives the protein CASSQLRPGQGQETQYF.

The table lists this clone with a few counts. The rearrangement uses TRBV5-6 and TRBJ2-2; a possible D gene is TRBD1 (6 bases). This CDR3 comprises 16 residues. V was pared by 4 bases and J by 1 base, with 14 bases between. The V gene's germline CDR1 is SGHDT and CDR2 YYEEEE. CDR3 residues: CASSRRATGNTGELFF. For the CDR3, the DNA is TGTGCCAGCAGCCGGCGGGCGACAGGGAACACCGGGGAGCTGTTTTTT.

V usage is TRBV7-2 and J usage is TRBJ1-2; D unresolved. V shed 7 bases and J shed 4 bases, with 16 bases lying between them. This CDR3 contains 14 residues. Germline CDR1 reads SGHTA; CDR2 reads FQGNSA. The CDR3 sequence: CASIWGGLAYGYTF. As DNA, the CDR3 is TGTGCCAGCATCTGGGGAGGATTAGCCTATGGCTACACCTTC.

The chain is built from TRBV9 and TRBJ2-3; 11 bases align to TRBD2. The germline V gene has CDR1 SGDLS and CDR2 YYNGEE. V lost 3 bases to trimming and J lost 2 bases; unmatched junction nucleotides: 2. The CDR3 loop spans 15 amino acids. CDR3 amino acids: CASSALAGDTDTQYF. In DNA form, the CDR3 reads TGTGCCAGCAGCGCACTAGCGGGAGACACAGATACGCAGTATTTT.

This clone was picked up a small number of times. This sequence joins TRBV5-1 and TRBJ2-7; 9 nucleotides agree with TRBD2. Germline CDR1 and CDR2: SGHRS and YFSETQ. The CDR3 is made up of 15 amino acids. The trim removed 3 bases at V and 4 bases at J, leaving 8 bases unmatched. The CDR3 reads CASSSSGTSQYEQYF. The CDR3 nucleotides are TGCGCCAGCAGCTCGTCCGGGACTAGCCAATACGAGCAGTACTTC.

This clone turned up a few times. The chain is built from TRBV28 and TRBJ2-7, with D possibly being TRBD2 (6 bases). This CDR3 region has 15 residues. The V and J ends lost 5 bases and 2 bases respectively, with 16 bases between them. From germline, CDR1 is MDHEN and CDR2 SYDVKM. In DNA form, the CDR3 reads TGTGCCAGCAGTGACCGTCGGGGGAATGCCTACGAGCAGTACTTC. It codes for CASSDRRGNAYEQYF.

This clone was observed a handful of times. The CDR3 here is CASSPGTASYEQYF. Here the CDR3 DNA reads TGTGCCAGCTCACCAGGGACAGCCTCCTACGAGCAGTACTTC. The chain carries TRBV18 and TRBJ2-7; TRBD1 aligns across 7 bases. V lost 2 bases and J lost 0; bases outside the gene matches: 1. Germline lookup yields CDR1 KGHSH and CDR2 LQKENI. The CDR3 length is 14 residues.

This clone was detected only a few times. V usage is TRBV4-2 and J usage is TRBJ2-7; TRBD2 agrees at 12 bases. Germline CDR1 and CDR2: LGHNA and YNFKEQ. The V segment lost 5 bases and the J segment 2 bases; nucleotides outside the gene matches: 7. CDR3 size: 16 residues. The CDR3 DNA follows: TGTGCCAGCAGCTCCCGACTAGCGGGGGTGACCTACGAGCAGTACTTC. This encodes CASSSRLAGVTYEQYF.

This clone was recorded a few times. V usage is TRBV27 and J usage is TRBJ1-1; a weak D match, TRBD1 (6 bases). The CDR3 contains 13 residues. Germline V gene lookup returns CDR1 MNHEY and CDR2 SMNVEV (reference sequence). V gave up 5 bases and J gave up 12 bases, with 19 bases separating them. The CDR3 protein is CASSTRQATHPFF. Here the CDR3 DNA reads TGTGCCAGCAGTACAAGACAGGCCACCCACCCTTTCTTT.

The J gene is TRBJ2-1, the V gene TRBV7-9; TRBD2 matches 12 bases. The V segment lost 4 bases and the J segment 4 bases; nucleotides outside the gene matches: 5. The germline CDR1 and CDR2 sequences are SEHNR and FQNEAQ (reference sequence). The CDR3 is 16 amino acids. This CDR3 is CASSSSGGAGYNEQFF. CDR3 DNA: TGTGCCAGCAGCTCTAGCGGGGGGGCTGGTTACAATGAGCAGTTCTTC. Full variable domain (remainder filled in from reference TRBV7-9 and TRBJ2-1): DTGVSQNPRHKITKRGQNVTFRCDPISEHNRLYWYRQTLGQGPEFLTYFQNEAQLEKSRLLSDRFSAERPKGSFSTLEIQRTEQGDSAMYLCASSSSGGAGYNEQFFGPGTRLTVL.

This rearrangement joins TRBV6-5 to TRBJ2-2; 13 bases agree with TRBD2. V trimming: 6 bases; J trimming: 7 bases; junction bases outside the gene matches: 5. The CDR3 covers 15 residues. CDR1 MNHEY and CDR2 SVGAGI come from the germline V gene. This chain's CDR3 is CASSPRTSGSGELFF. The CDR3 coding sequence is TGTGCCAGCAGCCCCCGGACTAGCGGGAGCGGGGAGCTGTTTTTT.

This clone appeared a few times. The chain is built from TRBV5-1 and TRBJ2-5; 9 positions match TRBD1. V lost 4 bases, J lost 4 bases, and 8 bases stayed unmatched. Germline V gene lookup returns CDR1 SGHRS and CDR2 YFSETQ. CDR3 length: 15 residues. The DNA for the CDR3 is TGCGCCAGCAGCGCGCTACAGGGGGCTGGAGAGACCCAGTACTTC. Encoded protein: CASSALQGAGETQYF.

The chain joins TRBV19 to TRBJ2-3; the D gene is possibly TRBD1 (6 bases). Trimming stripped 2 bases from V and 2 bases from J, with 14 bases between. This CDR3 has 16 amino acids. Germline CDR1 is LNHDA and CDR2 is SQIVND (reference sequence). The CDR3 region has the DNA TGTGCCAGTAGTATAACCCGGGACACACTCACAGATACGCAGTATTTT. Translated, it gives CASSITRDTLTDTQYF.

This clone was counted between two and nine times. V and J are TRBV28 and TRBJ2-3; D might be TRBD1 (5 bases). CDR3 size: 14 residues. Trimming cost V 5 bases and J 1 base, with 10 bases left between them. Germline CDR1 is MDHEN and CDR2 is SYDVKM. CDR3 loop: CASSTGWGTDTQYF. The CDR3 nucleotides read TGTGCCAGCAGTACAGGTTGGGGCACAGATACGCAGTATTTT.